Below are 10 T cell receptor beta chains sequenced from a single sample in a study of T cells in Graves' hyperthyroidism and ophthalmopathy. Amplified TCR beta CDR3 regions came from RNA transcripts. The HTBI primer set was used in a first-round RT-PCR of the TCR CDR3. MiXCR was run by TCRdb on the multiplex PCR reads, yielding one entry per CDR3 protein. This table has about 500,000 distinct CDR3 sequences, about 15% appearing once. The sequencing sample was made of blood. These receptor sequences come from a woman aged 30 to 39 with Graves' ophthalmopathy.

This clonotype was detected ten times or more. This rearrangement joins TRBV7-2 to TRBJ2-5; TRBD2 matches at 12 bases. Per the germline V gene, CDR1 is SGHTA and CDR2 is FQGNSA. The CDR3 is 17 amino acids. V shed 5 bases, J shed 7 bases, and the junction held 14 bases outside the gene matches. CDR3 sequence (DNA): TGTGCCAGCAGCCCAACTAGCGGGAGGCAGGGAAGGGGGACCCAGTACTTC. Translating it yields CASSPTSGRQGRGTQYF.

This clonotype appeared many times. V gene TRBV30 combines with J gene TRBJ1-3; D is uncertain. There are 14 residues in the CDR3. Per the germline V gene, CDR1 is GTSNPN and CDR2 is SVGIG (reference sequence). Between the trimmed V and J ends, which lost 0 bases and 0 bases, there was a span of 6 bases. CDR3 sequence: CAWSVTLSGNTIYF. The CDR3 bases are TGTGCCTGGAGTGTAACTCTCTCTGGAAACACCATATATTTT.

V is TRBV5-1 and J is TRBJ1-5; a possible D gene is TRBD1 (6 bases). The V end lost 1 base, the J end lost 3 bases, and 11 bases lay between the germline ends. From germline, CDR1 is SGHRS and CDR2 YFSETQ. The CDR3 has 15 amino acids. The CDR3 loop reads CASSLIGDTNQPQHF. The DNA of the CDR3 is TGCGCCAGCAGCTTGATTGGGGACACCAATCAGCCCCAGCATTTT.

This clonotype was recorded many times. The J gene is TRBJ2-4, the V gene TRBV5-1; D gene uncertain. This CDR3 has 15 residues. Germline CDR1 and CDR2: SGHRS and YFSETQ. V was shortened by 0 bases and J by 0 bases, with 7 bases between the two germline ends. The DNA of the CDR3 is TGCGCCAGCAGCTTGGAAGAAGAAGCCAAAAACATTCAGTACTTC. Its translation is CASSLEEEAKNIQYF.

This clonotype was observed many times. This chain joins TRBV6-1 and TRBJ2-1; the match to TRBD2 covers 14 bases. The CDR3 is 17 residues long. CDR1 and CDR2 (germline): MNHNS, SASEGT. The trim removed 6 bases at V and 8 bases at J, leaving 12 bases unmatched. As DNA, the CDR3 is TGTGCCAGCAGGGGACTAGCGGGAGAGGCTTGGTCGCATGAGCAGTTCTTC. Encoded protein: CASRGLAGEAWSHEQFF.

In its sample, this clonotype was seen a few times. The chain recombines TRBV20-1 with TRBJ1-5, with a tentative D call TRBD1 (6 bases). V lost 6 bases and J lost 2, with 17 bases in between. CDR3 length: 15 amino acids. Germline values: CDR1 DFQATT, CDR2 SNEGSKA (reference sequence). Here the CDR3 reads CSAKDRYGGNQPQHF. In DNA, the CDR3 is TGCAGTGCCAAGGACAGATATGGCGGCAATCAGCCCCAGCATTTT.

This clonotype turned up a few times. The V and J genes are TRBV7-9 and TRBJ1-3; D uncertain. Germline-derived CDR1 and CDR2 are SEHNR and FQNEAQ (reference sequence). The CDR3 consists of 12 residues. V dropped 6 bases and J dropped 2 bases, with 5 bases sitting between them. CDR3 sequence reads: CASRAAGNTIYF. Written as DNA, the CDR3 is TGTGCCAGCAGGGCAGCTGGAAACACCATATATTTT.

Ten or more counts support this clonotype. V gene TRBV2 combines with J gene TRBJ2-1; D uncertain. This CDR3 spans 12 amino acids. Germline V gene lookup returns CDR1 SNHLY and CDR2 FYNNEI. V gave up 8 bases and J gave up 2 bases, with 7 bases separating them. The CDR3 region is CASVGAYNEQFF. CDR3 sequence (DNA): TGTGCCAGCGTTGGGGCCTACAATGAGCAGTTCTTC.

V is TRBV7-3 and J is TRBJ2-7; 8 bases fit TRBD2. The CDR3 contains 17 residues. CDR1 is SGHTA, CDR2 FQGTGA, per germline. V shed 2 bases, J shed 3 bases, and the junction held 12 bases outside the gene matches. The CDR3 here is CASSLQAGALEGYEQYF. For the CDR3, the DNA is TGTGCCAGCAGCTTACAAGCGGGAGCTCTGGAGGGCTACGAGCAGTACTTC.

The chain joins TRBV7-9 to TRBJ2-1, with a tentative D call TRBD1 (5 bases). CDR1 is SEHNR and CDR2 is FQNEAQ in the germline V gene (reference sequence). The CDR3 loop spans 14 amino acids. V lost 6 bases to trimming and J lost 5 bases, with 14 bases between them. CDR3 in amino acids: CASSQGSFNNEQFF. The CDR3 DNA sequence: TGTGCCAGCAGTCAGGGATCCTTCAACAATGAGCAGTTCTTC.